A selection of T cell receptor beta chains follows, all from one sample in a study of blood T cells in healthy people across ages. Via MiXCR, TCRdb re-called the 5' RACE reads, giving one row per CDR3 protein. The table has about 1 million distinct CDR3 sequences, less than 25% seen once. Another study also made use of these data, one on T cells of mothers and their children.

The sample comprised blood. Receptors were obtained from a girl aged 2-10 years in good health. Each CDR3 is given with its conserved first and last residue. Each record gives: clone size, D gene, J gene, V gene, CDR3 DNA, CDR3 protein. A D gene is named only where the DNA matches it firmly. Where a row states a size, it is once, few, many or the class of an expanded clone; other rows omit it.

clone_size: few; d_call: TRBD1; j_call: TRBJ1-4; v_call: TRBV6-5; cdr3_nt: TGTGCCAGCAGTTACTCCCTTCGACAGGGGCCAGATGAAAAACTGTTTTTT; cdr3_aa: CASSYSLRQGPDEKLFF
clone_size: NA; d_call: NA; j_call: TRBJ2-5; v_call: TRBV7-9; cdr3_nt: TGTGCCAGCGGCTTGGGGCCTGTTAAACAAGAGACCCAGTACTTC; cdr3_aa: CASGLGPVKQETQYF
clone_size: NA; d_call: NA; j_call: TRBJ2-3; v_call: TRBV10-3; cdr3_nt: TGTGCCATCGCATTAGTAACCTCTAGTACAGATACGCAGTATTTT; cdr3_aa: CAIALVTSSTDTQYF
clone_size: NA; d_call: NA; j_call: TRBJ2-1; v_call: TRBV6-5; cdr3_nt: TGTGCCAGCAGCCCCGGGTGGATGGAGCAGTTCTTC; cdr3_aa: CASSPGWMEQFF
clone_size: NA; d_call: TRBD2; j_call: TRBJ2-5; v_call: TRBV20-1; cdr3_nt: TGCAGTGCTAGAGATCTTAGGCTAGCGGCCCAAGAGACCCAGTACTTC; cdr3_aa: CSARDLRLAAQETQYF
clone_size: NA; d_call: TRBD2; j_call: TRBJ2-5; v_call: TRBV20-1; cdr3_nt: TGCAGTGCTAGTCGGAGGGCTACTAGCGGCTCGGAGACCCAGTACTTC; cdr3_aa: CSASRRATSGSETQYF
clone_size: few; d_call: NA; j_call: TRBJ1-2; v_call: TRBV9; cdr3_nt: TGTGCCAGCAGCGTAGAGGCCCTTGGAGGGCATGGCTACACCTTC; cdr3_aa: CASSVEALGGHGYTF
clone_size: few; d_call: TRBD2; j_call: TRBJ2-1; v_call: TRBV2; cdr3_nt: TGTGCCAGCAGTGAAGCATTTGGAAACTTGGGAGGGGATGAGCAGTTCTTC; cdr3_aa: CASSEAFGNLGGDEQFF
clone_size: NA; d_call: NA; j_call: TRBJ1-2; v_call: TRBV27; cdr3_nt: TGTGCCAGCAGTTTAAATAGGGATTACTATGGCTACACCTTC; cdr3_aa: CASSLNRDYYGYTF
clone_size: few; d_call: NA; j_call: TRBJ2-5; v_call: TRBV20-1; cdr3_nt: TGCAGTGCTAGGGGGGAGTTGGGGATAGAGGAGTTCTTC; cdr3_aa: CSARGELGIEEFF
clone_size: NA; d_call: NA; j_call: TRBJ2-1; v_call: TRBV5-4; cdr3_nt: TGTGCCAGCAGCCCAGGGGTAGCGGAATACAATGAGCAGTTCTTT; cdr3_aa: CASSPGVAEYNEQFF
clone_size: few; d_call: NA; j_call: TRBJ2-1; v_call: TRBV27; cdr3_nt: TGTGCCAGCAGTCCAGGACTGCCCTACAATGAGCAGTTCTTC; cdr3_aa: CASSPGLPYNEQFF
clone_size: NA; d_call: TRBD1; j_call: TRBJ1-2; v_call: TRBV14; cdr3_nt: TGTGCCAGCAGCCAATGGGCAGGGGGCGGCTACACCTTC; cdr3_aa: CASSQWAGGGYTF
clone_size: NA; d_call: TRBD2; j_call: TRBJ2-1; v_call: TRBV28; cdr3_nt: TGTGCCAGCAGTTCTAGCGGGAGGGCAATATACAATGAGCAGTTCTTC; cdr3_aa: CASSSSGRAIYNEQFF
clone_size: NA; d_call: NA; j_call: TRBJ1-4; v_call: TRBV6-5; cdr3_nt: TGTGCCAGCAGTCTTCGGGACGGAGGTGAAAAACTGTTTTTT; cdr3_aa: CASSLRDGGEKLFF
clone_size: few; d_call: NA; j_call: TRBJ2-5; v_call: TRBV28; cdr3_nt: TGTGCCAGCAGGCGTAGCAGCCAAGAGACCCAGTACTTC; cdr3_aa: CASRRSSQETQYF
clone_size: NA; d_call: NA; j_call: TRBJ2-5; v_call: TRBV20-1; cdr3_nt: TGCAGTGCTAGAGACGGCGGGGGCGAGGGGACCCAGTACTTC; cdr3_aa: CSARDGGGEGTQYF
clone_size: NA; d_call: TRBD1; j_call: TRBJ2-1; v_call: TRBV13; cdr3_nt: TGTGCCAGCAAGAGTAAGGACAGGGGTCGGGATGAGCAGTTCTTC; cdr3_aa: CASKSKDRGRDEQFF
clone_size: NA; d_call: NA; j_call: TRBJ1-4; v_call: TRBV12-3/TRBV12-4; cdr3_nt: TGTGCCAGCAGTGCCCCAGCCAGGGGAATGAGTGAAAAACTGTTTTTT; cdr3_aa: CASSAPARGMSEKLFF
clone_size: NA; d_call: TRBD2; j_call: TRBJ2-5; v_call: TRBV24-1; cdr3_nt: TGTGCCACCAGTTCGTTGGCGGGGGGACCTCAAGAGACCCAGTACTTC; cdr3_aa: CATSSLAGGPQETQYF
clone_size: few; d_call: NA; j_call: TRBJ2-5; v_call: TRBV2; cdr3_nt: TGTGCCAGCAGCCCAACTACTATTCGGCCCGAGACCCAGTACTTC; cdr3_aa: CASSPTTIRPETQYF
clone_size: NA; d_call: TRBD1; j_call: TRBJ2-3; v_call: TRBV29-1; cdr3_nt: TGCAGCGTTGCGGGACAGAGCACAGATACGCAGTATTTT; cdr3_aa: CSVAGQSTDTQYF
clone_size: few; d_call: NA; j_call: TRBJ2-3; v_call: TRBV10-3; cdr3_nt: TGTGCCATCAGTTCAGGGAATGGAGATACACAGTATTTT; cdr3_aa: CAISSGNGDTQYF
clone_size: NA; d_call: NA; j_call: TRBJ1-4; v_call: TRBV5-6; cdr3_nt: TGTGCCAGCAGCAAACTAGGTGCAACTAATGAAAAACTGTTTTTT; cdr3_aa: CASSKLGATNEKLFF
clone_size: NA; d_call: NA; j_call: TRBJ1-4; v_call: TRBV7-2; cdr3_nt: TGTGCCAGCAGCTTAAGATTTGTCGATGAAAAACTGTTTTTT; cdr3_aa: CASSLRFVDEKLFF
clone_size: few; d_call: NA; j_call: TRBJ1-1; v_call: TRBV28; cdr3_nt: TGTGCCAGCAGTTTAGTACAGGCTGCAGCCGGAGCTTTCTTT; cdr3_aa: CASSLVQAAAGAFF
clone_size: few; d_call: NA; j_call: TRBJ1-2; v_call: TRBV28; cdr3_nt: TGTGCCAGCGTGGGGGGTGGCTATGGCTACACCTTC; cdr3_aa: CASVGGGYGYTF
clone_size: NA; d_call: NA; j_call: TRBJ2-3; v_call: TRBV7-3; cdr3_nt: TGTGCCAGCAGCTCCCACAAGGGGGATACGCAGTATTTT; cdr3_aa: CASSSHKGDTQYF
clone_size: NA; d_call: NA; j_call: TRBJ2-1; v_call: TRBV27; cdr3_nt: TGTGCCAGCAGTTCTTTGTCACCGGGGCCTTACAATGAGCAGTTCTTC; cdr3_aa: CASSSLSPGPYNEQFF
clone_size: few; d_call: TRBD1; j_call: TRBJ2-1; v_call: TRBV2; cdr3_nt: TGTGCCGCAGCAGCGGGACAGGGCTACAATGAGCAGTTCTTC; cdr3_aa: CAAAAGQGYNEQFF
clone_size: NA; d_call: TRBD1; j_call: TRBJ1-2; v_call: TRBV7-8; cdr3_nt: TGTGCCAGCAGCTTGATGGGGACAGGGGCCACCTATGGCTACACCTTC; cdr3_aa: CASSLMGTGATYGYTF
clone_size: NA; d_call: NA; j_call: TRBJ2-5; v_call: TRBV29-1; cdr3_nt: TGCAGCGTGGCCTTGTTACTAGCACAAGAGACCCAGTACTTC; cdr3_aa: CSVALLLAQETQYF
clone_size: few; d_call: NA; j_call: TRBJ2-1; v_call: TRBV7-2; cdr3_nt: TGTGCCAGCAGCTTAAGCGACAGAGTTCCGGAGCAGTTCTTC; cdr3_aa: CASSLSDRVPEQFF
clone_size: few; d_call: NA; j_call: TRBJ2-1; v_call: TRBV5-1; cdr3_nt: TGCGCCAGCAGCCTTCGCCAGGGGACGACGAATGAGCAGTTCTTC; cdr3_aa: CASSLRQGTTNEQFF
clone_size: few; d_call: TRBD1; j_call: TRBJ1-2; v_call: TRBV7-9; cdr3_nt: TGTGCCGGCAGCCTTCCGGGACAGTCCTATGGCTACACCTTC; cdr3_aa: CAGSLPGQSYGYTF
clone_size: NA; d_call: NA; j_call: TRBJ2-1; v_call: TRBV11-1; cdr3_nt: TGTGCCAGCAGCTCAAATGTCCCAGGGACCTACTACAATGAGCAGTTCTTC; cdr3_aa: CASSSNVPGTYYNEQFF
clone_size: NA; d_call: TRBD2; j_call: TRBJ2-3; v_call: TRBV5-5; cdr3_nt: TGTGCCAGCAGCTCGAACTCGGGGACTAGCGGACGCACAGATACGCAGTATTTT; cdr3_aa: CASSSNSGTSGRTDTQYF
clone_size: NA; d_call: NA; j_call: TRBJ2-7; v_call: TRBV7-6; cdr3_nt: TGTGCCAGCAGCTTAGCTCCGGAACGCTCCTACGAGCAGTACTTC; cdr3_aa: CASSLAPERSYEQYF
clone_size: once; d_call: NA; j_call: TRBJ2-7; v_call: TRBV28; cdr3_nt: TGTGCCAGCAGTTTGCCCGCGGGGAGCTCCTACGAGCAGTACTTC; cdr3_aa: CASSLPAGSSYEQYF
clone_size: NA; d_call: NA; j_call: TRBJ2-7; v_call: TRBV29-1; cdr3_nt: TGCAGCGTTGTTCTGGGCAGCCCTCCCTACGAGCAGTACTTC; cdr3_aa: CSVVLGSPPYEQYF
clone_size: NA; d_call: TRBD2; j_call: TRBJ2-3; v_call: TRBV7-6; cdr3_nt: TGTGCCAGCAGCTTAGGGGAGGCACTCGTAGCGGGAAAAGATACGCAGTATTTT; cdr3_aa: CASSLGEALVAGKDTQYF
clone_size: NA; d_call: NA; j_call: TRBJ2-7; v_call: TRBV6-5; cdr3_nt: TGTGCCAGCAGATCCGGGTTCCGGGAGCAGTACTTC; cdr3_aa: CASRSGFREQYF
clone_size: few; d_call: TRBD2; j_call: TRBJ2-3; v_call: TRBV20-1; cdr3_nt: TGCAGTGCTAGTTGGCGGGAGGCACGAGTCACAGATACGCAGTATTTT; cdr3_aa: CSASWREARVTDTQYF
clone_size: NA; d_call: NA; j_call: TRBJ2-7; v_call: TRBV4-1; cdr3_nt: TGCGCCAGCAGCCAAGTGGGACGGAACGGGAACGAGCAGTACTTC; cdr3_aa: CASSQVGRNGNEQYF
clone_size: NA; d_call: NA; j_call: TRBJ2-5; v_call: TRBV10-3; cdr3_nt: TGTGCCATCAGTGAGTCGCTGATGGAGACACCGAAACACTTC; cdr3_aa: CAISESLMETPKHF
clone_size: NA; d_call: TRBD2; j_call: TRBJ2-3; v_call: TRBV5-4; cdr3_nt: TGTGCCAGCAGCACCGGACTAGATTCAGATACGCAGTATTTT; cdr3_aa: CASSTGLDSDTQYF
clone_size: NA; d_call: NA; j_call: TRBJ1-2; v_call: TRBV29-1; cdr3_nt: TGCAGCGTCGAAGGGGGTTATCCCGCCGGCTATGGCTACACCTTC; cdr3_aa: CSVEGGYPAGYGYTF